This entry lists 4 T cell receptor beta chains sequenced from one sample in a study of early T cells in non-severe SARS-CoV-2 infection. TCRdb reprocessed the 5' RACE reads with MiXCR, giving one entry per CDR3 protein. The sample has about 60,000 distinct CDR3 sequences; 5.6% are singletons. The source material was whole blood. Source of these receptors: an adult who was a healthcare worker with PCR-confirmed SARS-CoV-2 infection or an uninfected control (not recorded which).

This chain connects TRBV20-1 to TRBJ1-1, with 7 nucleotides matching TRBD1. The germline V gene has CDR1 DFQATT and CDR2 SNEGSKA (reference sequence). The CDR3 runs to 15 residues. The V segment lost 2 bases and the J segment 0 bases; nucleotides outside the gene matches: 6. This CDR3 reads CSARLQGGVNTEAFF. CDR3 DNA sequence: TGCAGTGCTAGACTTCAGGGGGGGGTGAACACTGAAGCTTTCTTT.

The J gene is TRBJ1-1, the V gene TRBV6-4; D perhaps matches TRBD1 (6 bases). The CDR3 has 13 amino acids. Trimming removed 4 bases from V and 4 bases from J, with 10 bases in between. Germline V gene data show CDR1 as MRHNA and CDR2 as SNTAGT. The CDR3: CASSAATGTEAFF. The CDR3 nucleotides are TGTGCCAGCAGTGCCGCGACAGGCACTGAAGCTTTCTTT.

The genes are TRBV7-9 and TRBJ2-7; D call uncertain. The CDR3 extends over 12 amino acids. V was trimmed by 5 bases and J by 3 bases, leaving 8 bases between them. Germline CDR1 SEHNR, CDR2 FQNEAQ (reference sequence). CDR3: CASSASGYEQYF. CDR3 coding DNA: TGTGCCAGCAGCGCGTCGGGCTACGAGCAGTACTTC. Full variable domain (remainder filled in from reference TRBV7-9 and TRBJ2-7): DTGVSQNPRHKITKRGQNVTFRCDPISEHNRLYWYRQTLGQGPEFLTYFQNEAQLEKSRLLSDRFSAERPKGSFSTLEIQRTEQGDSAMYLCASSASGYEQYFGPGTRLTVT.

The table lists this clonotype with many counts. The chain has TRBV27 and TRBJ2-7; possibly TRBD1 for D (6 bases). The germline V and J ends were trimmed by 4 bases and 6 bases, with 16 bases remaining between them. Germline lookup yields CDR1 MNHEY and CDR2 SMNVEV (reference sequence). The length of the CDR3 is 14 residues. Written as DNA, the CDR3 is TGTGCCAGCAGTTCGACAGGTAGTACGGTCGAGCAGTACTTC. The encoded protein is CASSSTGSTVEQYF.